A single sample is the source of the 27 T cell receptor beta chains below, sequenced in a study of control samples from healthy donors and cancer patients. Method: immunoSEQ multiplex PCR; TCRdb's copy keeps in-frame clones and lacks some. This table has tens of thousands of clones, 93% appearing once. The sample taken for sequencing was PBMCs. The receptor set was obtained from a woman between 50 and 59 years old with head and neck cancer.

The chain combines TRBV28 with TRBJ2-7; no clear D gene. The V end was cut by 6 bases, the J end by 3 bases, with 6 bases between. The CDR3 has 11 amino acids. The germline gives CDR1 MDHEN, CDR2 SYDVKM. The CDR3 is CASRTNYEQYF. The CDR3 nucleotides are TGTGCCAGCAGAACCAACTACGAGCAGTACTTC.

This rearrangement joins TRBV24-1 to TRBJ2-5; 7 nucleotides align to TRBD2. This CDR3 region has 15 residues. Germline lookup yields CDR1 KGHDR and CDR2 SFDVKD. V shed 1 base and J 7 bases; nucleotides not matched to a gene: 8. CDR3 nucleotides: TGTGCCACCAGTGATTTACTCGACGGGGAGGGGACCCAGTACTTC. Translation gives CATSDLLDGEGTQYF.

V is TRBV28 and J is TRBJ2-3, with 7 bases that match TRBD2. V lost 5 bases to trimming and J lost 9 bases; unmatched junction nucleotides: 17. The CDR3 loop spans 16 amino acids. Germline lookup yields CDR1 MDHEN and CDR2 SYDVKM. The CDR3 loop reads CASSLMAGTTAQTQYF. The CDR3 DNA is TGTGCCAGCAGTCTAATGGCCGGGACTACGGCCCAAACGCAGTATTTT.

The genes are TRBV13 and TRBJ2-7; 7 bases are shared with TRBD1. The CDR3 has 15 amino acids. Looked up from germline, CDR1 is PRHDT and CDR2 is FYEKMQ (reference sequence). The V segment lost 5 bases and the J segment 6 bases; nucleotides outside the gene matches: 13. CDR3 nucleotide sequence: TGTGCCAGCAGCAATCAGGTCGACAGGGAGTTCGAGCAGTACTTC. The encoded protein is CASSNQVDREFEQYF.

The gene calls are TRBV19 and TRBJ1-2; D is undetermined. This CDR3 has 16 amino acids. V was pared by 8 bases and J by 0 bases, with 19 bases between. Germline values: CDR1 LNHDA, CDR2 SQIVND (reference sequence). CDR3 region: CASRSSSGRTNYGYTF. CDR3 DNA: TGTGCCAGTCGATCCTCGTCCGGACGGACTAACTATGGCTACACCTTC.

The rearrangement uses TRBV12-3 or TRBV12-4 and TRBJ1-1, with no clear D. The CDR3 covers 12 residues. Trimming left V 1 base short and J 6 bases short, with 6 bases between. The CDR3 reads CASSLGQSEAFF. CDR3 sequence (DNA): TGTGCCAGCAGTTTAGGACAATCTGAAGCTTTCTTT.

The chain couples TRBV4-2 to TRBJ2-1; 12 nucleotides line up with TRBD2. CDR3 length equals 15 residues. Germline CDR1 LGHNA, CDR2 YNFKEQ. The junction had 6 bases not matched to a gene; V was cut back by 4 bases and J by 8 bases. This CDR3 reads CASSPLAGGPYEQFF. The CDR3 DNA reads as TGTGCCAGCAGCCCACTAGCGGGAGGTCCCTATGAGCAGTTCTTC.

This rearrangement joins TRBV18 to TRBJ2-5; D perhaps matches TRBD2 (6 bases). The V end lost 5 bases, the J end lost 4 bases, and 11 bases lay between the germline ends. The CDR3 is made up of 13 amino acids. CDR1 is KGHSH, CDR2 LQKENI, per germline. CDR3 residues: CASSGGPGETQYF. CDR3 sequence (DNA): TGTGCCAGCTCAGGAGGGCCGGGAGAGACCCAGTACTTC.

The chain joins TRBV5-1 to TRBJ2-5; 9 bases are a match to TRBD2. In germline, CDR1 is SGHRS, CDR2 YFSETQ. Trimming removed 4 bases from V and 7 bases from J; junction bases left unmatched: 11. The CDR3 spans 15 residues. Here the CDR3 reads CASSGTRGGAGTQYF. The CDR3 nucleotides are TGCGCCAGCAGCGGGACTCGCGGGGGGGCTGGGACCCAGTACTTC.

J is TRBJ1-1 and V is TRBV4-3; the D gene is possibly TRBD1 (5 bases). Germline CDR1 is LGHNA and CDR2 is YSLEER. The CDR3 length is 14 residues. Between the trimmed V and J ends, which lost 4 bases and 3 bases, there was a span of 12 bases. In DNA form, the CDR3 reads TGCGCCAGCAGCCCCCGCGGGGCGGACACTGAAGCTTTCTTT. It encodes CASSPRGADTEAFF.

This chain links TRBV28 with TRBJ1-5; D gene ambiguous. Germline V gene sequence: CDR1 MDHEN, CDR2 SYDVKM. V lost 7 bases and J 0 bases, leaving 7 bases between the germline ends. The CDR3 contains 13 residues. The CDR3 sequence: CASMLYSNQPQHF. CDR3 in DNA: TGTGCCAGCATGCTCTATAGCAATCAGCCCCAGCATTTT.

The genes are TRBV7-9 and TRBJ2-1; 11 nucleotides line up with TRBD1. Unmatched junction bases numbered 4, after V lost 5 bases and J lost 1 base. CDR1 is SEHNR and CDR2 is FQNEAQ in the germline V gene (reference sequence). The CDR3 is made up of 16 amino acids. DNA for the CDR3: TGTGCCAGCAGCCCGAGGGACAGGGGGTCCTACAATGAGCAGTTCTTC. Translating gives CASSPRDRGSYNEQFF.

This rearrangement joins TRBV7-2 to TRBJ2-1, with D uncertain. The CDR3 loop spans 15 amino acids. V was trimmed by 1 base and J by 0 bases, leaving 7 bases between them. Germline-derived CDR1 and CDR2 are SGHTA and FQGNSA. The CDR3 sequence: CASSLGWSSYNEQFF. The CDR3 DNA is TGTGCCAGCAGCTTAGGTTGGAGCTCCTACAATGAGCAGTTCTTC.

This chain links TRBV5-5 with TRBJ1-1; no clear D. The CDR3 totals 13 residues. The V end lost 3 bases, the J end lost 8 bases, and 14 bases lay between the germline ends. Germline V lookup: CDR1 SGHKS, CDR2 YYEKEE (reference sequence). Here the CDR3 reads CASSSPPLTEAFF. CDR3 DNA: TGTGCCAGCAGCTCCCCCCCGCTCACCGAAGCTTTCTTT.

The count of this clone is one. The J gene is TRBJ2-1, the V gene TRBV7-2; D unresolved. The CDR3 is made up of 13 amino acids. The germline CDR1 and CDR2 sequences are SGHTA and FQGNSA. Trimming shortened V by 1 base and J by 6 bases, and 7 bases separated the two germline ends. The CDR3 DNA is TGTGCCAGCAGCTTAGTTTTATTCAATGAGCAGTTCTTC. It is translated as CASSLVLFNEQFF.

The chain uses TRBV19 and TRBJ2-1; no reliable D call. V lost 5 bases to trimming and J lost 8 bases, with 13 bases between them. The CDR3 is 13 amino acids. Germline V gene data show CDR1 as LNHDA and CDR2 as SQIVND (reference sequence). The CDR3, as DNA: TGTGCCAGTAGTTTAAACTCTAGGGATGAGCAGTTCTTC. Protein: CASSLNSRDEQFF.

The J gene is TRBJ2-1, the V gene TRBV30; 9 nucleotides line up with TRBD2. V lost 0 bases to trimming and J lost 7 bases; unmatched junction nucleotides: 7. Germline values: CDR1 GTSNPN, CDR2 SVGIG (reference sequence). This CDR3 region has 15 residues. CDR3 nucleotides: TGTGCCTGGAGTGTTGTAAGCGGGAGGAAAAATGAGCAGTTCTTC. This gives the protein CAWSVVSGRKNEQFF. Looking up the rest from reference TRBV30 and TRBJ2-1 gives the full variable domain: SQTIHQWPATLVQPVGSPLSLECTVEGTSNPNLYWYRQAAGRGLQLLFYSVGIGQISSEVPQNLSASRPQDRQFILSSKKLLLSDSGFYLCAWSVVSGRKNEQFFGPGTRLTVL.

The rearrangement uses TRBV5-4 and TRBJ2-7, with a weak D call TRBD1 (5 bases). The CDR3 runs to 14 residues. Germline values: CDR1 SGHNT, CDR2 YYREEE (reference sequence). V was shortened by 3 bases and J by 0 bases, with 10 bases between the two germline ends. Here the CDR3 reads CASSSTGSSYEQYF. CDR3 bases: TGTGCCAGCAGCTCTACAGGTAGCTCCTACGAGCAGTACTTC.

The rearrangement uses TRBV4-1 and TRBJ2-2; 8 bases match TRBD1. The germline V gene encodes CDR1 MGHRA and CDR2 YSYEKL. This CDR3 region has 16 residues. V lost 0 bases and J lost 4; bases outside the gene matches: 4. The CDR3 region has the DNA TGCGCCAGCAGCCAAGATGCACAGGGGGTCACCGGGGAGCTGTTTTTT. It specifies CASSQDAQGVTGELFF.

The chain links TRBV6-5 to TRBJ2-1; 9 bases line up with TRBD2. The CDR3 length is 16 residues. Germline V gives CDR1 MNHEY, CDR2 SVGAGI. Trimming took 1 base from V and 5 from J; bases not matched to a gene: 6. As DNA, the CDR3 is TGTGCCAGCAGTTACTGGGCTAGCGGGGACGACAATGAGCAGTTCTTC. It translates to CASSYWASGDDNEQFF.

The DNA for the CDR3 is TGTGCCAGCAGCGTAGGGATAGCGGGATCCTACGAGCAGTACTTC. Protein product: CASSVGIAGSYEQYF. V usage is TRBV9 and J usage is TRBJ2-7; 8 bases line up with TRBD2. CDR3 length: 15 residues. J gave up 1 base and V 0 bases, and 3 bases lay outside the gene matches. In germline, CDR1 is SGDLS, CDR2 YYNGEE.

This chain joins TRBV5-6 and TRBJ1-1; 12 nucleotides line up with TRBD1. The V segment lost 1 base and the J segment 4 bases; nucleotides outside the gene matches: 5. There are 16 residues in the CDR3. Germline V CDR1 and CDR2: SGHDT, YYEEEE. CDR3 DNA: TGTGCCAGCAGCTTGTTGGGACAGGGGGCGGGCACTGAAGCTTTCTTT. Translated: CASSLLGQGAGTEAFF. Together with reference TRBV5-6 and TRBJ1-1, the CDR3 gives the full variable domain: DAGVTQSPTHLIKTRGQQVTLRCSPKSGHDTVSWYQQALGQGPQFIFQYYEEEERQRGNFPDRFSGHQFPNYSSELNVNALLLGDSALYLCASSLLGQGAGTEAFFGQGTRLTVV.

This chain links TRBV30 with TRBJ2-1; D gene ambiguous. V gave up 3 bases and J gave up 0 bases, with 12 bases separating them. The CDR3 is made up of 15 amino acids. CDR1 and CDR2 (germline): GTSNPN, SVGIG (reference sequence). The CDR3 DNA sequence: TGTGCCTGGAGCTTGACTGGTGCCTCCTACAATGAGCAGTTCTTC. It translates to CAWSLTGASYNEQFF.

In nucleotides, the CDR3 is TGTGCCAGCAGCCTGCTCGGCCTAGCTCGGGATGAAAAACTGTTTTTT. It encodes CASSLLGLARDEKLFF. This rearrangement joins TRBV4-2 to TRBJ1-4, with unresolved D. With 4 bases removed from V and 6 bases from J, the gap between germline ends came to 18 bases. Germline lookup yields CDR1 LGHNA and CDR2 YNFKEQ. CDR3 length: 16 amino acids.

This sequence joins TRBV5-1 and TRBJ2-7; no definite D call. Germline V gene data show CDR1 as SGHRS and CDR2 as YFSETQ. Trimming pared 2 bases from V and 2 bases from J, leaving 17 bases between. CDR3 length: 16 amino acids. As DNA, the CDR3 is TGCGCCAGCAGCTTTCTCAGTAGCTCCCTTCCCTACGAGCAGTACTTC. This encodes CASSFLSSSLPYEQYF.

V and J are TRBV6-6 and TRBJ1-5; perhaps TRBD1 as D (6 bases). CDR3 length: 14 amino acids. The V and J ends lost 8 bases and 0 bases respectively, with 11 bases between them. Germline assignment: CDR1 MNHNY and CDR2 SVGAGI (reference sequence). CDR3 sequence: CASAGHGSNQPQHF. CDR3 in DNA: TGTGCCAGCGCGGGACATGGTAGCAATCAGCCCCAGCATTTT.

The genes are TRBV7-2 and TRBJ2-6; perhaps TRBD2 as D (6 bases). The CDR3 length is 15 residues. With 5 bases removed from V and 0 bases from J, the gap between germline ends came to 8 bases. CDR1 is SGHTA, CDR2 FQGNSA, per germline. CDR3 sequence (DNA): TGTGCCAGCAGCCCCGGGAGCTCTGGGGCCAACGTCCTGACTTTC. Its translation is CASSPGSSGANVLTF.